One sample yielded the 6 T cell receptor beta chains listed below, sequenced in a study of cytomegalovirus exposure and HLA in healthy donors. In the PCR, 60 Vbeta and 13 Jbeta primers were used. Profiling relied on immunoSEQ multiplex PCR, and the TCRdb table lists in-frame clones only, not all of them. The table includes about 150,000 clones, 70% to 90% detected once. Sequences were obtained from PBMCs. The receptors here all came from a girl aged 10 to 17 in good health and CMV-seropositive.

The V and J genes are TRBV7-3 and TRBJ2-1; weak D call: TRBD2 (5 bases). Germline CDR1 SGHTA, CDR2 FQGTGA. V lost 1 base and J 5 bases, leaving 9 bases between the germline ends. The CDR3 has 14 amino acids. The CDR3 DNA is TGTGCCAGCAGCTTAAGCGGGTCCAACAATGAGCAGTTCTTC. It yields the protein CASSLSGSNNEQFF.

The genes are TRBV1 and TRBJ1-1; the table gives TRBD1 as D, unverified against the DNA. TRBV1 is listed as a pseudogene. The CDR3 runs 15 residues. This CDR3 is CTSSQGGQGATEAFF. In DNA form, the CDR3 reads TGCACCAGCAGCCAAGGGGGACAGGGTGCCACTGAAGCTTTCTTT.

V is TRBV5-4 and J is TRBJ1-3; 10 positions agree with TRBD1. Trimming cost V 3 bases and J 3 bases; bases outside gene matches: 3. The germline V gene encodes CDR1 SGHNT and CDR2 YYREEE (reference sequence). The CDR3 extends over 15 amino acids. CDR3 nucleotide sequence: TGTGCCAGCAGCTCGACAGGGGGCTATGGAAACACCATATATTTT. It is translated as CASSSTGGYGNTIYF.

This clone was seen just once. J is TRBJ1-1 and V is TRBV7-6, with 9 bases matching TRBD1. Germline assignment: CDR1 SGHVS and CDR2 FNYEAQ. J lost 4 bases, V lost 5 bases, and 5 bases had no gene match. This CDR3 contains 14 residues. CDR3 DNA sequence: TGTGCCAGCAGCCCCCACAGGGGGCTCACTGAAGCTTTCTTT. This encodes CASSPHRGLTEAFF.

This clone came up a few times. V and J are TRBV6-6 and TRBJ1-6, with 10 bases lining up with TRBD1. Per the germline V gene, CDR1 is MNHNY and CDR2 is SVGAGI (reference sequence). The CDR3 has 15 residues. V was pared by 7 bases and J by 9 bases, with 9 bases of the junction left unmatched. CDR3 in DNA: TGTGCCAGCAAGGCGGACAGGGGGGACAGTTCACCCCTCCACTTT. This sequence encodes CASKADRGDSSPLHF.

The CDR3 DNA reads as TGCAGCGTTACGACAGGGGGTTCGGTGAATGAGCAGTTCTTC. Its protein product is CSVTTGGSVNEQFF. The J gene is TRBJ2-1, the V gene TRBV29-1, with 9 bases aligning to TRBD1. With V trimmed by 5 bases and J by 7 bases, 9 bases remained unmatched. Germline V gene data show CDR1 as SQVTM and CDR2 as ANQGSEA. This CDR3 comprises 14 residues.